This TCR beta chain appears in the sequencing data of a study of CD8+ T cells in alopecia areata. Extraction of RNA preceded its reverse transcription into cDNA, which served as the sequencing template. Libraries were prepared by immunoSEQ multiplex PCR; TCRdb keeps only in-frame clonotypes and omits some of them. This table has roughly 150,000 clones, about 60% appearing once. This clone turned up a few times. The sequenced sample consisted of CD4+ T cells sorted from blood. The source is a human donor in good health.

The DNA of the CDR3 is TGTGCCAGCAGTTACAGTGGGCTTGAGACCCAGTACTTC. Amino acids: CASSYSGLETQYF. The chain combines TRBV7-9 with TRBJ2-5; D is undetermined. V was pared by 6 bases and J by 5 bases, with 13 bases between. Germline CDR1 SEHNR, CDR2 FQNEAQ (reference sequence). The CDR3 is 13 residues long.